What follows describes a single TCR beta chain. What it binds is unknown. The CDR3 loop spans 18 amino acids. The junction had 7 bases not matched to a gene; V was cut back by 0 bases and J by 0 bases. Germline CDR1 SEHNR, CDR2 FQNEAQ (reference sequence). Treatment noted: roughly 11-day PBMC culture with coronavirus spike peptide pools or control peptides (ViraFEST assay). Following expansion of antigen-specific T cells with peptide pools, ViraFEST then sequenced TCRs. Oncomine TCR Beta short-read sequencing was applied to DNA from cultured CD4+ T cells. Via MiXCR, TCRdb re-called the PCR reads, giving one row per CDR3 protein. In the table there are fewer than 18,000 distinct CDR3 sequences, 45% to 60% of which are singletons. This record belongs to a study of vaccination and CD4 T cells after COVID-19. Study background: SARS-CoV-2, HCoV-NL63, HCoV-OC43 and HCoV-229E supplied the overlapping spike peptides used to stimulate cells. General study results and limits: When vaccine-specific clones from convalescent patients were examined, 304 of 307 were spike mono-reactive.

The rearrangement links TRBV7-9 to TRBJ1-3; 8 nucleotides match TRBD1. This receptor was taken from a human donor who had recovered from COVID-19. The sequenced sample was CD4+ T cells from blood, cultured in vitro. CDR3 DNA sequence: TGTGCCAGCAGCTTAGCCCCGGGACAGGAGTCCTCTGGAAACACCATATATTTT. This sequence encodes CASSLAPGQESSGNTIYF.